Below are 6 T cell receptor beta chains sequenced from a single sample in a study of blood T cells in healthy people across ages. A second PCR, run for roughly 7 to 11 cycles, used a sample-barcoded 5' primer plus a J-beta primer mix. TCRdb reprocessed the 5' RACE reads via MiXCR and lists one record per CDR3 protein. The data hold hundreds of thousands of distinct CDR3 sequences, with over 40% observed a single time. Sequencing was carried out using blood. The source of these receptors is a man at least 80 years old in good health.

V gene TRBV6-2 or TRBV6-3 combines with J gene TRBJ2-7; possible D gene TRBD1, 5 bases. V lost 2 bases and J lost 2, with 7 bases in between. This CDR3 region has 13 residues. Germline CDR1 and CDR2: MNHEY and SVGEGT. The DNA for the CDR3 is TGTGCCAGCAGTTACGTGACAGCCTACGAGCAGTACTTC. Amino acid sequence: CASSYVTAYEQYF.

The chain joins TRBV7-9 to TRBJ2-5; 7 bases match TRBD2. Germline V gene lookup returns CDR1 SEHNR and CDR2 FQNEAQ (reference sequence). The CDR3 totals 17 residues. The ends lost 5 bases at V and 5 bases at J; junction bases unmatched: 17. CDR3 residues: CASSQRVGTNLRETQYF. The CDR3 DNA sequence: TGTGCCAGCAGCCAAAGGGTCGGGACTAACCTAAGGGAGACCCAGTACTTC.

A note on this clonotype: Since a much larger clone is just one base distant, this may be a read error. This chain connects TRBV12-3 or TRBV12-4 to TRBJ2-7, with D uncertain. The CDR3 contains 13 residues. The germline V and J ends were trimmed by 3 bases and 5 bases, with 11 bases remaining between them. Here the CDR3 DNA reads TGTGCCAGCAGTTTTGGGCCCATGGACGAGCAGTACTTC. Translated: CASSFGPMDEQYF.

The table lists this clonotype with a few counts. The genes are TRBV28 and TRBJ2-4, with a tentative D call TRBD1 (6 bases). Per the germline V gene, CDR1 is MDHEN and CDR2 is SYDVKM. Between the trimmed V and J ends, which lost 8 bases and 9 bases, there was a span of 14 bases. The CDR3 spans 12 residues. CDR3 sequence: CASGGGWGIQYF. The CDR3 coding sequence is TGTGCCAGCGGGGGCGGATGGGGCATTCAGTACTTC.

The chain employs TRBV20-1 and TRBJ2-7, with 14 nucleotides matching TRBD2. Germline-derived CDR1 and CDR2 are DFQATT and SNEGSKA (reference sequence). The length of the CDR3 is 16 residues. V lost 0 bases and J lost 7; bases outside the gene matches: 8. CDR3 region: CSARDRLAGGPREQYF. In DNA, the CDR3 is TGCAGTGCTAGAGACCGACTAGCGGGGGGGCCGCGGGAGCAGTACTTC.

This clonotype was picked up one time. The chain links TRBV10-2 to TRBJ2-3; 7 bases match TRBD2. From germline, CDR1 is WSHSY and CDR2 SAAADI. The trim removed 8 bases at V and 3 bases at J, leaving 11 bases unmatched. This CDR3 is built from 15 residues. The CDR3 spells CASSRDYPRTDTQYF. The CDR3, as DNA: TGCGCCAGCTCCCGGGACTACCCTCGAACAGATACGCAGTATTTT.